This TCR beta chain was recorded in a study of blood T cells in healthy people across ages. Alongside a J-beta primer mix, a sample-barcoded 5' primer served in a second PCR lasting roughly 7 to 11 cycles. TCRdb used MiXCR to reprocess the 5' RACE reads, holding one entry per CDR3 protein. The table has approximately 2,000,000 distinct CDR3 sequences, about two fifths seen once; the top ten hold about 23%. At least 6 million PBMCs were isolated per sample. CDR1 and CDR2 from the germline V gene are SGHTA and FQGNSA. The length of the CDR3 is 15 residues. With 4 bases removed from V and 6 bases from J, the gap between germline ends came to 16 bases.

This receptor was taken from a human donor in good health. Sequenced material: blood. The chain recombines TRBV7-2 with TRBJ1-5; unclear D gene. The CDR3 nucleotides are TGTGCCAGCAGCTCCGGGATCGTCGCCGGTCAGCCCCAGCATTTT. Its translation: CASSSGIVAGQPQHF.